The present TCR beta chain was sequenced within a study of shared clonotypes between healthy human individuals. Profiling relied on immunoSEQ multiplex PCR, and the TCRdb table lists in-frame clones only, not all of them. The sample lists about 2 million clones; about 94% were seen once. Looked up from germline, CDR1 is SQVTM and CDR2 is ANQGSEA. This CDR3 has 11 residues. The V and J ends lost 6 bases and 5 bases respectively, with 10 bases between them. In regard to this clone: Its matching antigen is unknown.

Regarding the study as a whole: Compared with clonotypes that all four donors shared, non-shared clonotypes had lower generation probabilities. Among donors, clonotype sharing was expected to be affected by sequencing depth. Researchers found naive subsets generally carried larger estimated richness than memory subsets. In having few donors, the study represented limited genetic and exposure-history diversity.

The naive CD8 subset, CD45RO-negative cells positively selected for CCR7, excluded terminally differentiated effector memory CD45RA+ cells. This TCR was sampled from a man younger than 30 in good health. The sequenced sample consisted of naive CD8+ T cells sorted from blood. The chain links TRBV29-1 to TRBJ1-1; TRBD1 might be the D (5 bases). CDR3 in amino acids: CSVDRGTEAFF. The CDR3 nucleotides read TGCAGCGTGGACCGGGGGACTGAAGCTTTCTTT.